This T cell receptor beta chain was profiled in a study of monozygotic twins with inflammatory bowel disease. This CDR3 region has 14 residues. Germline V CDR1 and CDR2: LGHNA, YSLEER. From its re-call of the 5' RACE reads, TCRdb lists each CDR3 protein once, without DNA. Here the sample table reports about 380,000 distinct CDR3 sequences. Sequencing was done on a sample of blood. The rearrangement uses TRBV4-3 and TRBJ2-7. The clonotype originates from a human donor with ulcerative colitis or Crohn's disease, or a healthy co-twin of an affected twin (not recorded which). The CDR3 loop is CASSQEGTPYEQYF.